Below, 17 T cell receptor beta chains from the same sample are listed, as sequenced in a study of blood T cells in healthy people across ages. Then a second PCR, running roughly 7 to 11 cycles, was carried out with a sample-barcoded 5' primer and a J-beta primer mix. TCRdb processed the 5' RACE reads anew with MiXCR; each CDR3 protein has one entry. The table shows fewer than 800,000 distinct CDR3 sequences, with around 25% occurring only once. These data were also reused for a study on T cells of mothers and their children.

Input material: blood. The receptors were sampled from a boy younger than 18 in good health.

The sample holds a few counts of this clonotype. The V call is TRBV11-3, the J call TRBJ2-1, with D possibly matching TRBD2 (5 bases). Germline lookup yields CDR1 SGHNT and CDR2 YENEEA. The CDR3 totals 15 residues. Trimming shortened V by 7 bases and J by 1 base, and 14 bases separated the two germline ends. CDR3 sequence: CASMPERSSYNEQFF. CDR3 nucleotide sequence: TGTGCCAGCATGCCGGAGCGGAGTTCCTACAATGAGCAGTTCTTC.

This clonotype was found a few times. This chain links TRBV15 with TRBJ1-1, with D perhaps TRBD1 (5 bases). Trimming left V 5 bases short and J 3 bases short, with 16 bases between. CDR1 and CDR2 (germline): LNHNV, YYDKDF (reference sequence). CDR3 length: 15 amino acids. The CDR3 nucleotides are TGTGCCACCAGCTCGGGACCGGTATTGGACACTGAAGCTTTCTTT. The encoded protein is CATSSGPVLDTEAFF.

This clonotype was picked up a small number of times. V usage is TRBV5-6 and J usage is TRBJ2-5, with 8 bases that match TRBD1. The germline gives CDR1 SGHDT, CDR2 YYEEEE. After removal of 2 bases from V and 0 bases from J, the junction contained 12 bases not matched to a gene. This CDR3 region has 18 residues. DNA for the CDR3: TGTGCCAGCAGCTTCCGATATACAGGGGGACGGTACCAAGAGACCCAGTACTTC. Translating it yields CASSFRYTGGRYQETQYF.

This clonotype appeared a few times. The chain carries TRBV5-1 and TRBJ1-1; perhaps TRBD1 as D (6 bases). The germline V gene encodes CDR1 SGHRS and CDR2 YFSETQ. V gave up 0 bases and J gave up 4 bases, with 10 bases separating them. The CDR3 runs to 14 residues. This chain's CDR3 is CASSLEQGVTEAFF. In DNA, the CDR3 is TGCGCCAGCAGCTTGGAACAGGGTGTCACTGAAGCTTTCTTT. The whole variable domain, remainder taken from reference TRBV5-1 and TRBJ1-1, is KAGVTQTPRYLIKTRGQQVTLSCSPISGHRSVSWYQQTPGQGLQFLFEYFSETQRNKGNFPGRFSGRQFSNSRSEMNVSTLELGDSALYLCASSLEQGVTEAFFGQGTRLTVV.

The V and J genes are TRBV24-1 and TRBJ2-1; D is ambiguous. The J call could be wrong; TRBJ2-7 is a better fit for the DNA end. The CDR3 length is 13 residues. Looked up from germline, CDR1 is KGHDR and CDR2 is SFDVKD. Written as DNA, the CDR3 is TGTGCCACCAGTGACCCGCGGACCTACGAGCAGTACTTC. Translated, it gives CATSDPRTYEQYF.

This chain joins TRBV3-1 and TRBJ2-1, with D unclear. Between the trimmed V and J ends, which lost 4 bases and 0 bases, there was a span of 22 bases. The CDR3 length is 19 residues. Looked up from germline, CDR1 is LGHDT and CDR2 is YNNKEL (reference sequence). This CDR3 reads CASSRSPLEVTGSYNEQFF. CDR3 in DNA: TGTGCCAGCAGCCGCTCGCCACTGGAAGTTACGGGCTCCTACAATGAGCAGTTCTTC.

This clonotype was counted between two and nine times. V and J are TRBV5-1 and TRBJ1-1; weak D call: TRBD1 (6 bases). The CDR3 covers 13 residues. Trimming shortened V by 0 bases and J by 10 bases, and 13 bases separated the two germline ends. The V gene's germline CDR1 is SGHRS and CDR2 YFSETQ. CDR3 nucleotides: TGCGCCAGCAGCTTGGCTGAGGGACATAGAGCTTTCTTT. It codes for CASSLAEGHRAFF.

The table lists this clonotype with many counts. V and J are TRBV28 and TRBJ2-7; TRBD1 matches 9 bases. Germline V gives CDR1 MDHEN, CDR2 SYDVKM. V trimming: 6 bases; J trimming: 1 base; junction bases outside the gene matches: 4. The CDR3 spans 14 residues. In DNA form, the CDR3 reads TGTGCCAGCAGCCAGACAGGGGGGTCCTACGAGCAGTACTTC. Translation gives CASSQTGGSYEQYF.

The rearrangement uses TRBV5-1 and TRBJ2-4, with 7 positions matching TRBD2. This CDR3 region has 16 residues. J was trimmed by 8 bases and V by 4 bases; bases with no gene match: 15. Germline V gene data show CDR1 as SGHRS and CDR2 as YFSETQ. CDR3 sequence: CASSAGTRGSWDIQYF. The DNA for the CDR3 is TGCGCCAGCAGCGCCGGGACTCGCGGGAGTTGGGACATTCAGTACTTC.

This clonotype turned up a few times. J is TRBJ1-4 and V is TRBV12-3 or TRBV12-4, with 7 nucleotides matching TRBD1. After removal of 5 bases from V and 12 bases from J, the junction contained 12 bases not matched to a gene. The CDR3 has 14 residues. CDR3 coding DNA: TGTGCCAGCAGTCCCTCGGGGGTAAGGGGGCAACTGTTTTTT. This encodes CASSPSGVRGQLFF.

The CDR3 reads CASSFYTNSPLHF. The CDR3 DNA reads as TGTGCCAGCAGTTTCTACACAAATTCACCCCTCCACTTT. The chain recombines TRBV12-3 or TRBV12-4 with TRBJ1-6; no clear D gene. The CDR3 sequence is 13 residues long. Trimming pared 3 bases from V and 7 bases from J, leaving 7 bases between.

This clonotype appeared a few times. The gene calls are TRBV2 and TRBJ2-7; TRBD2 matches 7 bases. V trimming: 3 bases; J trimming: 3 bases; junction bases outside the gene matches: 11. From germline, CDR1 is SNHLY and CDR2 FYNNEI. CDR3 length equals 16 residues. As DNA, the CDR3 is TGTGCCAGCAGTGATAGCGCGGGACTACGGGTCTACGAGCAGTACTTC. Translated, it gives CASSDSAGLRVYEQYF.

V is TRBV7-2 and J is TRBJ2-1, with 11 bases matching TRBD2. Unmatched junction bases numbered 6, after V lost 1 base and J lost 4 bases. The length of the CDR3 is 17 residues. The germline V gene encodes CDR1 SGHTA and CDR2 FQGNSA. The chain's CDR3 is CASSLVWGTSGYNEQFF. In DNA form, the CDR3 reads TGTGCCAGCAGCTTAGTGTGGGGGACTAGCGGTTACAATGAGCAGTTCTTC. Full variable domain (outside the CDR3, taken from reference TRBV7-2 and TRBJ2-1): GAGVSQSPSNKVTEKGKDVELRCDPISGHTALYWYRQSLGQGLEFLIYFQGNSAPDKSGLPSDRFSAERTGGSVSTLTIQRTQQEDSAVYLCASSLVWGTSGYNEQFFGPGTRLTVL.

This clonotype turned up a few times. The genes are TRBV5-1 and TRBJ2-1; TRBD2 aligns across 11 bases. J gave up 8 bases and V 4 bases, and 14 bases lay outside the gene matches. Germline V gene data show CDR1 as SGHRS and CDR2 as YFSETQ. The CDR3 consists of 17 residues. The CDR3 nucleotides are TGCGCCAGCAGCCCAACGTTGTTAGCGGGAGGGCTCCATGAGCAGTTCTTC. Protein product: CASSPTLLAGGLHEQFF. Complete variable domain (other parts from reference TRBV5-1 and TRBJ2-1): KAGVTQTPRYLIKTRGQQVTLSCSPISGHRSVSWYQQTPGQGLQFLFEYFSETQRNKGNFPGRFSGRQFSNSRSEMNVSTLELGDSALYLCASSPTLLAGGLHEQFFGPGTRLTVL.

The table lists this clonotype with a few counts. The chain uses TRBV20-1 and TRBJ1-2; a weak D match, TRBD1 (5 bases). Trimming took 5 bases from V and 7 from J, leaving 23 bases between them. The CDR3 totals 15 residues. CDR1 is DFQATT and CDR2 is SNEGSKA in the germline V gene (reference sequence). The CDR3 sequence: CSAPGRRPAQGGYTF. The CDR3, as DNA: TGCAGTGCTCCTGGAAGAAGACCAGCCCAGGGTGGCTACACCTTC.

The rearrangement links TRBV20-1 to TRBJ2-7; 8 bases map to TRBD1. This CDR3 contains 14 residues. Germline V gene lookup returns CDR1 DFQATT and CDR2 SNEGSKA (reference sequence). J lost 1 base, V lost 6 bases, and 8 bases had no gene match. CDR3 residues: CSAADRGLSYEQYF. CDR3 coding DNA: TGCAGTGCGGCCGACAGGGGATTATCCTACGAGCAGTACTTC.

J is TRBJ1-1 and V is TRBV20-1; D is ambiguous. V was shortened by 4 bases and J by 0 bases, with 6 bases between the two germline ends. The CDR3 contains 12 residues. Germline V CDR1 and CDR2: DFQATT, SNEGSKA (reference sequence). CDR3 loop: CSANKVNTEAFF. For the CDR3, the DNA is TGCAGTGCTAACAAAGTGAACACTGAAGCTTTCTTT.